The rows below give T cell receptor beta chains drawn from one sample of a study of blood T cell repertoires in COVID-19. TCRdb's copy holds only in-frame clones and misses some; the assay was immunoSEQ multiplex PCR. The data hold roughly 62,000 clones, with more than 75% observed a single time. Source material: peripheral blood. The receptor source for this set is a human donor with active COVID-19. The donor label of this sample is uncertain. Each CDR3 is given with its conserved first and last residue. D genes are given only for firm matches. Expanded clones are given a class, and other clones once, few, many or no size at all.

TRBD2	TRBJ2-1	TRBV4-2	-	TGTGCCAGCAGCCATTCCCCGGACACTAGCGGTAACAATGAGCAGTTCTTC	CASSHSPDTSGNNEQFF
-	TRBJ2-3	TRBV7-2	once	TGTGCCAGCAGCTTAAGAGTCGTAGATACGCAGTATTTT	CASSLRVVDTQYF
-	TRBJ1-2	TRBV10-3	-	TGTGCCATCAGAGCATTAACTCCCCAGACAACCTATGGCTACACCTTC	CAIRALTPQTTYGYTF
TRBD2	TRBJ2-7	TRBV25-1	-	TGTGCCAGCAGTGACCACCCTGAGACTAGCGGGGGTCCCTACGAGCAGTACTTC	CASSDHPETSGGPYEQYF
TRBD1	TRBJ1-6	TRBV6-5	-	TGTGCCAGCAGAAGGGACAGGGGGGATTCACCCCTCCACTTT	CASRRDRGDSPLHF
TRBD1	TRBJ2-6	TRBV18	-	TGTGCCAGCTCACCCGGGACAGGGTTTCTATCTGGGGCCAACGTCCTGACTTTC	CASSPGTGFLSGANVLTF
-	TRBJ2-5	TRBV9	once	TGTGCCAGCAGCGTCACCAGCAGGGCCCAAGAGACCCAGTACTTC	CASSVTSRAQETQYF
-	TRBJ1-3	TRBV7-9	-	TGTGCCAGCAGCTTAGATTTCGGGGTGTCGTTGGGAAACACCATATATTTT	CASSLDFGVSLGNTIYF
-	TRBJ1-1	TRBV5-1	-	TGCGCCAGCAGCGCACAAACGGGGAACACTGAAGCTTTCTTT	CASSAQTGNTEAFF
-	TRBJ2-5	TRBV3-1/TRBV3-2	-	TGTGCCAGCAGCCGCATCGGGGGTGCAGAGACCCAGTACTTC	CASSRIGGAETQYF
-	TRBJ1-1	TRBV18	-	TGTGCCAGCTCAGCTCGGGCTGAAGCTTTCTTT	CASSARAEAFF
TRBD1	TRBJ1-6	TRBV2	-	TGTGCCAGCAGTTTTGCCAGGGGGCAGGCTGGTTCACCCCTCCACTTT	CASSFARGQAGSPLHF
TRBD1	TRBJ2-3	TRBV4-1	once	TGCGCCTCCTCTGGACAGGACACAGATACGCAGTATTTT	CASSGQDTDTQYF
-	TRBJ1-1	TRBV5-1	-	TGCGCCAGCAGTTTCACCGGACAGAAGAACACTGAAGCTTTCTTT	CASSFTGQKNTEAFF
TRBD1	TRBJ1-2	TRBV29-1	-	TGCAGCGTTATTGCACAGGGGTACTATGGCTACACCTTC	CSVIAQGYYGYTF
-	TRBJ2-5	TRBV7-2	-	TGTGCCAGCAGCTTACAGAGCGGCCGAGAGACCCAGTACTTC	CASSLQSGRETQYF
-	TRBJ2-2	TRBV7-2	-	TGTGCCAGCAGCTTAGTGGCAACCGGGGAGCTGTTTTTT	CASSLVATGELFF
-	TRBJ2-7	TRBV28	-	TGTGCCAGCAGGGGGGGTCCTGATCTTTACGAGCAGTACTTC	CASRGGPDLYEQYF
TRBD2	TRBJ2-2	TRBV5-1	-	TGCGCCAGCAGATTTAGCGGCCGCGGGGGCACCGGGGAGCTGTTTTTT	CASRFSGRGGTGELFF
-	TRBJ1-6	TRBV27	once	TGTGCCAGCAGTTTAGAAGGGGCCAATTCACCCCTCCACTTT	CASSLEGANSPLHF
-	TRBJ2-3	TRBV25-1	-	TGTGCCAGCAGTGGGGGACAACGGGATTTCCAGAGCACAGATACGCAGTATTTT	CASSGGQRDFQSTDTQYF
-	TRBJ1-4	TRBV29-1	-	TGCAGCGTCACGGACAGTGGGGAAAAACTGTTTTTT	CSVTDSGEKLFF
TRBD1	TRBJ1-1	TRBV5-6	once	TGTGCCAGCAGCCTCTTAGGGACAGGGAGGACTGAAGCTTTCTTT	CASSLLGTGRTEAFF